Listed here are 11 T cell receptor beta chains from one sample, sequenced in a study of T cell changes during pregnancy in multiple sclerosis. This table comes from immunoSEQ multiplex PCR, and its TCRdb copy is limited to in-frame clones, with some not included. This sample has some 40,000 clones, with approximately 92% found just once. The sample was peripheral blood. The receptors were sampled from a female donor with multiple sclerosis, enrolled in a pregnancy study.

The rearrangement joins TRBV27 to TRBJ2-7, with TRBD2 as a possible D gene (5 bases). V was trimmed by 6 bases and J by 4 bases, leaving 19 bases between them. The CDR3 spans 15 residues. Per the germline V gene, CDR1 is MNHEY and CDR2 is SMNVEV (reference sequence). The CDR3 sequence is CASRLWAGVHYEQYF. The CDR3 DNA is TGTGCCAGCAGACTCTGGGCCGGGGTCCATTACGAGCAGTACTTC.

The chain recombines TRBV9 with TRBJ1-2; 7 bases line up with TRBD1. Germline V gives CDR1 SGDLS, CDR2 YYNGEE. Trimming at V came to 4 bases and at J to 8 bases, leaving 8 bases not matched to a gene. The CDR3 consists of 13 residues. The CDR3 region has the DNA TGTGCCAGCAGCCAGACAGGGTTGGGAGGCTACACCTTC. The encoded protein is CASSQTGLGGYTF.

The CDR3 loop reads CASSYSAGGVRETQYF. CDR3 sequence (DNA): TGTGCCAGCAGTTACTCAGCGGGAGGAGTCCGAGAGACCCAGTACTTC. J is TRBJ2-5 and V is TRBV6-5; 9 bases are shared with TRBD2. The germline V gene has CDR1 MNHEY and CDR2 SVGAGI. This CDR3 is 16 amino acids long. V shed 0 bases and J 4 bases; nucleotides not matched to a gene: 6.

The chain links TRBV10-1 to TRBJ2-3; D uncertain. CDR3 length equals 12 residues. Trimming removed 11 bases at V and 5 bases at J, with 14 bases between. Germline-derived CDR1 and CDR2 are WNHNN and SYGVQD (reference sequence). In DNA, the CDR3 is TGCGCCGCGGCCGGGTCCGAAGATACGCAGTATTTT. As protein: CAAAGSEDTQYF.

J is TRBJ2-7 and V is TRBV5-1; possibly TRBD1 or TRBD2 for D (5 bases each). Per the germline V gene, CDR1 is SGHRS and CDR2 is YFSETQ. V gave up 4 bases and J gave up 2 bases, with 13 bases separating them. This CDR3 spans 14 amino acids. CDR3 sequence: CASSTRDLTYEQYF. The CDR3 DNA reads TGCGCCAGCAGCACCCGGGACCTTACCTACGAGCAGTACTTC.

The gene calls are TRBV7-8 and TRBJ2-5; D gene uncertain. This CDR3 is built from 16 residues. CDR1 and CDR2 from the germline V gene are SGHVS and FQNEAQ. V lost 5 bases and J 5 bases, leaving 21 bases between the germline ends. The CDR3 spells CASSPQPMGFGETQYF. The CDR3 DNA is TGTGCCAGCAGCCCACAACCCATGGGGTTTGGGGAGACCCAGTACTTC.

CDR3 in amino acids: CASRKGGVYEQYF. The CDR3, as DNA: TGTGCCAGCAGGAAAGGGGGGGTTTACGAGCAGTACTTC. The genes are TRBV6-1 and TRBJ2-7, with D perhaps matching TRBD2 (7 bases). This CDR3 has 13 amino acids. Trimming took 6 bases from V and 4 from J, leaving 13 bases between them. Germline CDR1 is MNHNS and CDR2 is SASEGT.

The chain joins TRBV9 to TRBJ2-1, with 16 bases matching TRBD2. This CDR3 region has 14 residues. Germline V CDR1 and CDR2: SGDLS, YYNGEE. J was trimmed by 16 bases and V by 4 bases; bases with no gene match: 8. The CDR3 DNA sequence: TGTGCCAGCAGCTCCGGGACTAGCGGGAGGGGGTTTTTCTTC. Translated: CASSSGTSGRGFFF.

The chain carries TRBV7-9 and TRBJ2-5; 12 positions agree with TRBD2. With 4 bases clipped from V and 3 bases from J, the junction kept 3 bases outside the gene matches. The germline V gene encodes CDR1 SEHNR and CDR2 FQNEAQ (reference sequence). The CDR3 has 15 residues. CDR3 nucleotide sequence: TGTGCCAGCAGCTCTAGCGGGAGGGCCGAAGAGACCCAGTACTTC. Encoded protein: CASSSSGRAEETQYF.

The chain employs TRBV18 and TRBJ2-1; the match to TRBD2 covers 7 bases. With V trimmed by 2 bases and J by 9 bases, 7 bases remained unmatched. This CDR3 has 14 amino acids. Germline V CDR1 and CDR2: KGHSH, LQKENI. For the CDR3, the DNA is TGTGCCAGCTCACCAGGGGGAGGGCCGCCTGAGCAGTTCTTC. Protein sequence: CASSPGGGPPEQFF.

V is TRBV5-5 and J is TRBJ1-2; weak D call: TRBD1 (5 bases). Looked up from germline, CDR1 is SGHKS and CDR2 is YYEKEE (reference sequence). V dropped 4 bases and J dropped 1 base, with 17 bases sitting between them. There are 16 residues in the CDR3. CDR3 amino acids: CASSPEGSIHNYGYTF. The CDR3 DNA reads TGTGCCAGCAGCCCGGAGGGGTCTATTCATAACTATGGCTACACCTTC.